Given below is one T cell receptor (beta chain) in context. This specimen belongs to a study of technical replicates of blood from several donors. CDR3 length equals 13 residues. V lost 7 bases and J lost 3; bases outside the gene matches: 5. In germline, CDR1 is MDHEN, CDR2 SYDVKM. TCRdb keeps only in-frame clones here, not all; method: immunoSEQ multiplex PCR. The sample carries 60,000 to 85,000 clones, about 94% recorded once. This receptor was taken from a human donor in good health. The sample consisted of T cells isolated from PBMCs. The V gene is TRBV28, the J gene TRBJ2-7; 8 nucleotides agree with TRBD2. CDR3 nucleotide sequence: TGTGCCAGCAAGGGACTAGAAAACTACGAGCAGTACTTC. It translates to CASKGLENYEQYF.